This TCR beta chain was identified during a study of PD-L1 blockade in urothelial cancer. Study context: The patients first took atezolizumab in 2014, receiving 1,200 mg intravenously every 3 weeks.

In germline, CDR1 is MNHNS, CDR2 SASEGT. The CDR3 consists of 15 residues. Between the trimmed V and J ends, which lost 6 bases and 8 bases, there was a span of 22 bases. Time point specified: pretreatment peripheral blood. Urothelial carcinoma affected the patients, and it was locally advanced or metastatic. PCRs were each spiked with synthetic TCR analog templates. Clones were sequenced by immunoSEQ multiplex PCR, and TCRdb holds only the in-frame ones, with some missing. The sample carries about 63,000 clones, approximately 80% recorded once. Sequences were derived from PBMCs, sampled around atezolizumab (anti-PD-L1) treatment. This chain links TRBV6-1 with TRBJ1-2; maybe TRBD1 (6 bases). This receptor was obtained from a man in his 70s with urothelial cancer. CDR3 sequence reads: CASRSTGIPSGGYTF. The CDR3 nucleotides read TGTGCCAGCAGATCCACAGGGATCCCCTCGGGCGGCTACACCTTC.